The 15 T cell receptor beta chains below all came from one sample that was sequenced in a study of blood T cell repertoires in COVID-19 (dated by TCRdb to about 2020). Libraries were built with the immunoSEQ multiplex PCR assay. The table was pulled from immuneACCESS by TCRdb, which kept in-frame rearrangements only. Such tables lose some clones; where checked, under half of the loss comes from unresolved V genes, and the rest has no known cause. The sample yields 200,000 to 250,000 clones; around 82% were counted once. About 4.8% of the sample rests with the top ten. Sequenced sample: PBMCs or T cells enriched from blood (not recorded which). The receptors were sampled from a woman aged 45 to 65 who had been exposed to COVID-19.

V gene TRBV7-9 combines with J gene TRBJ2-5; the D gene is possibly TRBD2 (6 bases). The V end lost 11 bases, the J end lost 2 bases, and 12 bases lay between the germline ends. Germline V gives CDR1 SEHNR, CDR2 FQNEAQ (reference sequence). The CDR3 contains 12 residues. The CDR3 loop is CAARRGQETQYF. For the CDR3, the DNA is TGTGCCGCACGGCGGGGACAAGAGACCCAGTACTTC.

The rearrangement uses TRBV7-3 and TRBJ2-1; the D gene is possibly TRBD2 (5 bases). Trimming pared 5 bases from V and 0 bases from J, leaving 11 bases between. The germline CDR1 and CDR2 sequences are SGHTA and FQGTGA. The CDR3 contains 15 residues. In DNA, the CDR3 is TGTGCCAGCAGCCCGAGTGGGAGCTCCTACAATGAGCAGTTCTTC. Translated: CASSPSGSSYNEQFF.

V is TRBV12-3 or TRBV12-4 and J is TRBJ1-2, with D perhaps matching TRBD1 (6 bases). The CDR3 loop spans 13 amino acids. Trimming took 4 bases from V and 5 from J, leaving 11 bases between them. The CDR3 nucleotides read TGTGCCAGCAGTTGGGGTACAGGGTATGGCTACACCTTC. Translating it yields CASSWGTGYGYTF.

This clone was observed a few times. This sequence joins TRBV12-3 or TRBV12-4 and TRBJ1-1, with D tentatively TRBD1 (5 bases). V was cut by 1 base and J by 9 bases, with 9 bases left in between. The CDR3 is 12 amino acids. CDR3 DNA sequence: TGTGCCAGCAGTTTAGTGACAGCAAAAGCTTTCTTT. It yields the protein CASSLVTAKAFF.

The chain is built from TRBV4-2 and TRBJ2-5, with TRBD2 identical over 8 bases. Germline CDR1 reads LGHNA; CDR2 reads YNFKEQ. The CDR3 consists of 16 residues. Losses at the gene ends were 1 base for V and 2 bases for J; bases not matched to a gene: 6. CDR3 coding DNA: TGTGCCAGCAGCCAAGTGGCGGGGGGCAGACAAGAGACCCAGTACTTC. It translates to CASSQVAGGRQETQYF.

The chain uses TRBV24-1 and TRBJ1-1; D is ambiguous. The CDR3 is 15 amino acids. In germline, CDR1 is KGHDR, CDR2 SFDVKD. Trimming removed 1 base at V and 9 bases at J, with 17 bases between. CDR3 protein: CATSDLSGGREKAFF. The CDR3 region has the DNA TGTGCCACCAGTGATTTATCTGGAGGGAGGGAAAAAGCTTTCTTT.

The chain combines TRBV19 with TRBJ2-7; 10 bases line up with TRBD2. Germline loops: CDR1 LNHDA, CDR2 SQIVND (reference sequence). This CDR3 is 15 amino acids long. V was pared by 3 bases and J by 5 bases, with 7 bases of the junction left unmatched. CDR3 in DNA: TGTGCCAGTAGTATCGCAGCGGGGGGGCCGGACGAGCAGTACTTC. As protein: CASSIAAGGPDEQYF.

The chain uses TRBV5-1 and TRBJ1-1; tentatively, D is TRBD1 (6 bases). The CDR3 is 13 residues long. Per germline, CDR1 SGHRS and CDR2 YFSETQ. With 10 bases removed from V and 4 bases from J, the gap between germline ends came to 17 bases. CDR3 sequence: CAASTGIGTEAFF. CDR3 sequence (DNA): TGCGCCGCCTCGACAGGAATAGGCACTGAAGCTTTCTTT.

This chain joins TRBV4-1 and TRBJ1-2; 7 bases map to TRBD1. Looked up from germline, CDR1 is MGHRA and CDR2 is YSYEKL. V shed 2 bases and J 0 bases; nucleotides not matched to a gene: 3. CDR3 length equals 15 residues. The CDR3 DNA reads TGCGCCAGCAGCCAACGGGACAGCGCTAACTATGGCTACACCTTC. Its protein product is CASSQRDSANYGYTF.

This chain uses TRBV27 with TRBJ1-5; D is possibly TRBD1 (6 bases). CDR1 is MNHEY, CDR2 SMNVEV, per germline (reference sequence). V was cut by 0 bases and J by 13 bases, with 16 bases left in between. The CDR3 is made up of 14 amino acids. The CDR3 loop is CASSLSLGANPQHF. The CDR3 DNA follows: TGTGCCAGCAGTTTATCGCTGGGGGCCAACCCTCAGCATTTT.

The rearrangement links TRBV5-1 to TRBJ1-2, with 11 bases aligning to TRBD1. Germline CDR1 reads SGHRS; CDR2 reads YFSETQ. Germline trimming cut 0 bases from V and 6 bases from J; bases unmatched to any gene: 10. This CDR3 has 17 residues. CDR3 nucleotides: TGCGCCAGCAGCTTGGAAGGGGACAGGGGGACGGGGGATGGCTACACCTTC. Amino acid sequence: CASSLEGDRGTGDGYTF.

The genes are TRBV7-9 and TRBJ1-3; 9 bases map to TRBD1. Unmatched junction bases numbered 2, after V lost 1 base and J lost 4 bases. The CDR3 totals 15 residues. CDR1 is SEHNR, CDR2 FQNEAQ, per germline (reference sequence). CDR3 protein: CASSLGGTGGNTIYF. The CDR3 nucleotides are TGTGCCAGCAGCTTAGGAGGGACAGGGGGAAACACCATATATTTT.

This clone showed up just a few times. This rearrangement joins TRBV18 to TRBJ2-7; maybe TRBD2 (6 bases). The V and J ends lost 4 bases and 3 bases respectively, with 16 bases between them. Germline V CDR1 and CDR2: KGHSH, LQKENI. The CDR3 contains 15 residues. CDR3 DNA: TGTGCCAGCTCACGGTTTAGCGGAATCTTCTACGAGCAGTACTTC. Protein sequence: CASSRFSGIFYEQYF.

The CDR3 reads CASSNRTGVDYGYTF. The CDR3 DNA reads as TGTGCCAGTAGTAACCGTACAGGGGTAGACTATGGCTACACCTTC. The chain uses TRBV19 and TRBJ1-2; 7 nucleotides agree with TRBD1. The junction had 8 bases not matched to a gene; V was cut back by 4 bases and J by 3 bases. Germline CDR1 is LNHDA and CDR2 is SQIVND (reference sequence). The CDR3 has 15 amino acids.

CDR3 loop: CASSQASPYEQYF. CDR3 nucleotides: TGTGCCAGCAGCCAAGCCTCCCCCTACGAGCAGTACTTC. The V gene is TRBV27, the J gene TRBJ2-7; D unclear. V was cut by 6 bases and J by 2 bases, with 11 bases left in between. The germline CDR1 and CDR2 sequences are MNHEY and SMNVEV (reference sequence). CDR3 length: 13 amino acids.